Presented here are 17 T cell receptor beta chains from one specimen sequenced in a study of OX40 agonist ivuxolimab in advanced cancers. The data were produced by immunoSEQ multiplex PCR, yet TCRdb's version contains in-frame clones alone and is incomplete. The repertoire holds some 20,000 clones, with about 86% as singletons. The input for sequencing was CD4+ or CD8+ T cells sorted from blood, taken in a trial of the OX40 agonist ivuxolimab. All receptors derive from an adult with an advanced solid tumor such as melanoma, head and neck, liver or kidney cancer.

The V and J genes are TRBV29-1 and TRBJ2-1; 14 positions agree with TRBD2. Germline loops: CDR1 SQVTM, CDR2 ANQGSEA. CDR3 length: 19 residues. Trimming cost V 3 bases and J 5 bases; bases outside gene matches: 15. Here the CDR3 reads CSVDGVGLAGVSLHNEQFF. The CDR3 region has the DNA TGCAGCGTTGATGGTGTGGGACTAGCGGGAGTATCCCTACACAATGAGCAGTTCTTC.

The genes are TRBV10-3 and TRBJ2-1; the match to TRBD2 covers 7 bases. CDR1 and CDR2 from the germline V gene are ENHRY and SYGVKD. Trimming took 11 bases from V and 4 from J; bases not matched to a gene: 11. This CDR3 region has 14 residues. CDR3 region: CAALSSGEYNEQFF. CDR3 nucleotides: TGTGCCGCACTCTCTAGCGGAGAGTACAATGAGCAGTTCTTC.

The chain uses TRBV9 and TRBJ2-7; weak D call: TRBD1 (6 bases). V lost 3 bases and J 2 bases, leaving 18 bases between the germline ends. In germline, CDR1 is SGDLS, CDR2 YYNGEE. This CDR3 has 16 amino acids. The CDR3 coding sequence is TGTGCCAGCAGCGCACAGGGAAAGGGGGATCCCTACGAGCAGTACTTC. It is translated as CASSAQGKGDPYEQYF.

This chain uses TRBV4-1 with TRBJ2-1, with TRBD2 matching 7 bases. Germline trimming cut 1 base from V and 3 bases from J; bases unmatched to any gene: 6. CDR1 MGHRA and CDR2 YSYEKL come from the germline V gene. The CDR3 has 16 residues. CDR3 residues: CASSQAPRDYYNEQFF. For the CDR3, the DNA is TGCGCCAGCAGCCAAGCGCCTCGGGACTACTACAATGAGCAGTTCTTC.

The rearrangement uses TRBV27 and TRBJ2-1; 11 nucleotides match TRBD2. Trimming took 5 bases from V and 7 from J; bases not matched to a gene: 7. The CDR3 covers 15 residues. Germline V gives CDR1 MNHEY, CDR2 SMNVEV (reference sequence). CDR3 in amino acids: CASSPPGTSGNEQFF. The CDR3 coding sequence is TGTGCCAGCAGTCCACCCGGGACTAGCGGAAATGAGCAGTTCTTC.

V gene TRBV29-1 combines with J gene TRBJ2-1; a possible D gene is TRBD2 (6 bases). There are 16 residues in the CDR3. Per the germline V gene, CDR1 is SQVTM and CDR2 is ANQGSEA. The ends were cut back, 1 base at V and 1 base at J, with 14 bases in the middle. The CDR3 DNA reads TGCAGCGTTGAAGTAGGGACTGAGCATTCCTACAATGAGCAGTTCTTC. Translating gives CSVEVGTEHSYNEQFF.

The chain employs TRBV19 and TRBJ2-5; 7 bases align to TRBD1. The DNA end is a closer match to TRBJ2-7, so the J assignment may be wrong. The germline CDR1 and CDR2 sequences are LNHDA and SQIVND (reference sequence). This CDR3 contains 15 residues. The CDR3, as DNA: TGTGCCAGTAGTCAGAGGGACAGACCGACCTACGAGCAGTACTTC. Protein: CASSQRDRPTYEQYF.

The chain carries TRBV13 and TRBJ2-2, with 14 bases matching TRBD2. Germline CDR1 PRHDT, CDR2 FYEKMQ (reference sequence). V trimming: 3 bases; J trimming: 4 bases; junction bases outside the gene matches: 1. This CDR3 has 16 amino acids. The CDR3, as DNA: TGTGCCAGCAGCTTGGGGACTAGCGGGAGCACCGGGGAGCTGTTTTTT. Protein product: CASSLGTSGSTGELFF.

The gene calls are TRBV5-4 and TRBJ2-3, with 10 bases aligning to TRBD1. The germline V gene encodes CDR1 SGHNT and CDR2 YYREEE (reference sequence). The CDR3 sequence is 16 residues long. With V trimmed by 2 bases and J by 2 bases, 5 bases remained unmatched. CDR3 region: CASSFPGTGDTDTQYF. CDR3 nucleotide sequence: TGTGCCAGCAGCTTCCCCGGGACAGGGGACACAGATACGCAGTATTTT.

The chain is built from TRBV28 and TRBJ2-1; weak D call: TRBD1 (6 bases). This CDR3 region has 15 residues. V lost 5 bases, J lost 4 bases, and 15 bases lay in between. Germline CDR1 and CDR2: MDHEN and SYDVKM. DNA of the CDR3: TGTGCCAGCAGTCACCTAGCACAGGGTTACAATGAGCAGTTCTTC. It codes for CASSHLAQGYNEQFF.

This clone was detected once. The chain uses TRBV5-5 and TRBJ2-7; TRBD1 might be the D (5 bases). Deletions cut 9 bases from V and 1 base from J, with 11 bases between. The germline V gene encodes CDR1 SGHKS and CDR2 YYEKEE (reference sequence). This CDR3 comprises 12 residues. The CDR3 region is CATTSGSYEQYF. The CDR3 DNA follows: TGTGCCACCACGTCAGGGTCCTACGAGCAGTACTTC.

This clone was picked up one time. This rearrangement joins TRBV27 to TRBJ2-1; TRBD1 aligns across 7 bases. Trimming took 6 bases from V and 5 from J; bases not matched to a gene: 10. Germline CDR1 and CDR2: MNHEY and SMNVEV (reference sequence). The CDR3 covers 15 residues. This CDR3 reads CASSLLRQGNNEQFF. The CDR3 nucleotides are TGTGCCAGCAGCCTACTTCGACAGGGAAACAATGAGCAGTTCTTC.

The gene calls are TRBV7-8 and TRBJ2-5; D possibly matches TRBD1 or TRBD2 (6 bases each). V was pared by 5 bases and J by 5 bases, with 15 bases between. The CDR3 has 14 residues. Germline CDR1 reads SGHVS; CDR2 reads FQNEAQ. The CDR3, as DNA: TGTGCCAGCAGCGGGGGGCCGGTCGGGGAGACCCAGTACTTC. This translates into CASSGGPVGETQYF.

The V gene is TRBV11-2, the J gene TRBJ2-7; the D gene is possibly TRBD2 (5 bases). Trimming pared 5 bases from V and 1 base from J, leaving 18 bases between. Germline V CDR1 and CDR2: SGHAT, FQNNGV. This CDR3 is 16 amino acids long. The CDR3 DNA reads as TGTGCCAGCAGCAGCCAGGCGGGTTGGGGTTCCTACGAGCAGTACTTC. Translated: CASSSQAGWGSYEQYF. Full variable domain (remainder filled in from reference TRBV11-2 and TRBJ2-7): EAGVAQSPRYKIIEKRQSVAFWCNPISGHATLYWYQQILGQGPKLLIQFQNNGVVDDSQLPKDRFSAERLKGVDSTLKIQPAKLEDSAVYLCASSSQAGWGSYEQYFGPGTRLTVT.

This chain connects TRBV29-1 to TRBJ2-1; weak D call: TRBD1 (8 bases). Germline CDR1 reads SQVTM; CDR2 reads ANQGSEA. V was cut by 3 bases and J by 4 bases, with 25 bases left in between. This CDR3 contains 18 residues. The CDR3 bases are TGCAGCGTTGAGGATGGTGAATGGACAGGGAGGGTTTACAATGAGCAGTTCTTC. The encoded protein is CSVEDGEWTGRVYNEQFF.

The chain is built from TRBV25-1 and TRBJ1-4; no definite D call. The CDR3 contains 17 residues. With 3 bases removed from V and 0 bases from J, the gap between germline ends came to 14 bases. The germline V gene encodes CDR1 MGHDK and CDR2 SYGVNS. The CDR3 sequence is CASSDPASGPTNEKLFF. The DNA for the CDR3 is TGTGCCAGCAGTGATCCCGCGTCAGGCCCAACTAATGAAAAACTGTTTTTT.

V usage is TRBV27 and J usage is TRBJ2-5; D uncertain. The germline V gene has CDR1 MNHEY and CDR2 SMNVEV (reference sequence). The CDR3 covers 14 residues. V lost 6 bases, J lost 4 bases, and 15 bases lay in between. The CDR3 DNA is TGTGCCAGCAGAGAACCGGGCCCAGGAGAGACCCAGTACTTC. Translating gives CASREPGPGETQYF.